The 30 T cell receptor beta chains below come from one sample, sequenced in a study of blood T cells in healthy people across ages. Primed by a sample-barcoded 5' primer and a J-beta primer mix, a second PCR proceeded for about 6 to 12 cycles. Each CDR3 protein is one row after TCRdb ran MiXCR on the 5' RACE reads. Of 650,000 to 700,000 distinct CDR3 sequences listed, about 34% are singletons. Sequenced material: blood. The receptors stem from a woman of 80 years or more in good health.

This clonotype was seen a single time. A much larger clonotype is one base distant, so this may be a read error. V and J are TRBV5-6 and TRBJ1-5; the D is unclear. Germline values: CDR1 SGHDT, CDR2 YYEEEE. CDR3 size: 15 residues. V was shortened by 1 base and J by 0 bases, with 8 bases between the two germline ends. The DNA of the CDR3 is TGTGCCAGCAGCTTGACAGTTTATAGCAATCAGCCCCAGCATTTT. This translates into CASSLTVYSNQPQHF.

The chain couples TRBV15 to TRBJ1-1, with D hard to call. The germline V and J ends were trimmed by 5 bases and 3 bases, with 13 bases remaining between them. CDR1 is LNHNV and CDR2 is YYDKDF in the germline V gene (reference sequence). The CDR3 runs to 14 residues. The CDR3 here is CATSPPLEDTEAFF. Here the CDR3 DNA reads TGTGCCACCAGCCCCCCCCTCGAGGACACTGAAGCTTTCTTT.

This chain uses TRBV7-8 with TRBJ2-1; TRBD2 matches 10 bases. CDR1 is SGHVS, CDR2 FQNEAQ, per germline. The CDR3 is 15 amino acids. V was clipped by 5 bases and J by 6 bases; unmatched bases: 7. The DNA for the CDR3 is TGTGCCAGCAGCCTACGGGCTAGCGGGAGCAATGAGCAGTTCTTC. Translated: CASSLRASGSNEQFF.

This clonotype has a handful of counts. The junction departs from germline at one end; a sequencing error may be responsible. This chain joins TRBV7-7 and TRBJ2-5, with D unresolved. Germline-derived CDR1 and CDR2 are SSHAT and FNYEAQ (reference sequence). The CDR3 has 13 residues. This chain's CDR3 is CASTNSRMGTQYF. In DNA form, the CDR3 reads TGTGCTAGCACCAATAGTCGGATGGGGACCCAGTACTTC.

The chain employs TRBV20-1 and TRBJ2-1; D could derive from TRBD1 or TRBD2 (5 bases each). The CDR3 length is 17 residues. CDR1 and CDR2 from the germline V gene are DFQATT and SNEGSKA (reference sequence). Trimming took 5 bases from V and 0 from J, leaving 20 bases between them. CDR3 region: CSAQASQGVVSYNEQFF. The DNA for the CDR3 is TGCAGTGCTCAGGCTAGCCAGGGAGTCGTCTCCTACAATGAGCAGTTCTTC.

To note about this clonotype: A much bigger clone sits one base away, suggesting this may be a read error. The chain employs TRBV12-3 or TRBV12-4 and TRBJ1-2; 7 nucleotides match TRBD1. The CDR3 extends over 16 amino acids. With 7 bases clipped from V and 8 bases from J, the junction kept 19 bases outside the gene matches. This CDR3 is CASTASSIDRADGYTF. The CDR3 bases are TGTGCCAGCACTGCTTCCTCCATCGACAGGGCGGACGGCTACACCTTC.

Ten or more counts support this clonotype. The V gene is TRBV6-6, the J gene TRBJ2-1, with a weak D call TRBD1 (5 bases). The CDR3 is 12 amino acids. V was pared by 2 bases and J by 9 bases, with 8 bases between. The germline gives CDR1 MNHNY, CDR2 SVGAGI (reference sequence). Here the CDR3 reads CASSYRGSEQFF. DNA for the CDR3: TGTGCCAGCAGTTACAGGGGCAGTGAGCAGTTCTTC.

The gene calls are TRBV5-6 and TRBJ1-4, with unresolved D. Germline V gene data show CDR1 as SGHDT and CDR2 as YYEEEE. The V end lost 2 bases, the J end lost 5 bases, and 10 bases lay between the germline ends. This CDR3 contains 14 residues. CDR3 DNA sequence: TGTGCCAGCAGCTTTACGTTGGGAAATGAAAAACTGTTTTTT. Translated: CASSFTLGNEKLFF.

The table lists this clonotype with a few counts. This may stem from a read error, because a much larger clone lies one nucleotide away. V is TRBV29-1 and J is TRBJ2-4, with 7 bases identical to TRBD1. Trimming removed 7 bases from V and 15 bases from J; junction bases left unmatched: 15. CDR3 size: 12 residues. Germline lookup yields CDR1 SQVTM and CDR2 ANQGSEA. In nucleotides, the CDR3 is TGCAGCGGCGTCCACCAAACAGGGGTTCCGTACTTC. It is translated as CSGVHQTGVPYF.

This clonotype showed up many times. V and J are TRBV5-1 and TRBJ2-1, with 7 bases that match TRBD2. CDR1 and CDR2 (germline): SGHRS, YFSETQ. This CDR3 is 15 amino acids long. V trimming: 4 bases; J trimming: 4 bases; junction bases outside the gene matches: 8. CDR3 residues: CASSRTGGPYNEQFF. CDR3 DNA sequence: TGCGCCAGCAGCCGAACGGGGGGTCCATACAATGAGCAGTTCTTC.

This clonotype has at least ten counts. The chain combines TRBV6-2 or TRBV6-3 with TRBJ1-2; 7 nucleotides agree with TRBD1. CDR1 MNHEY and CDR2 SVGEGT come from the germline V gene. The length of the CDR3 is 14 residues. Trimming removed 0 bases from V and 4 bases from J; junction bases left unmatched: 2. The CDR3 nucleotides are TGTGCCAGCAGTTACTCGGGACAGACCTATGGCTACACCTTC. It yields the protein CASSYSGQTYGYTF.

A note on this clonotype: A much larger clone sits a single nucleotide away, making a read error possible. This chain joins TRBV10-2 and TRBJ2-3, with 11 bases that match TRBD2. V dropped 6 bases and J dropped 7; count of bases not matched to a gene: 9. CDR1 is WSHSY and CDR2 is SAAADI in the germline V gene. The CDR3 runs to 15 residues. CDR3 sequence: CASSAELAGDNTQYF. CDR3 sequence (DNA): TGCGCCAGCAGCGCCGAACTAGCGGGGGATAATACGCAGTATTTT.

This clonotype was seen many times. As DNA, the CDR3 is TGTGCCAGCAGAAATGGAGGGGAGAATGAAAAACTGTTTTTT. This translates into CASRNGGENEKLFF. This rearrangement joins TRBV6-6 to TRBJ1-4, with D maybe TRBD1 (5 bases). The germline CDR1 and CDR2 sequences are MNHNY and SVGAGI (reference sequence). The CDR3 totals 14 residues. V was trimmed by 6 bases and J by 5 bases, leaving 13 bases between them.

This clonotype was seen only a few times. The V call is TRBV6-2 or TRBV6-3, the J call TRBJ2-3, with D possibly being TRBD2 (6 bases). The V and J ends lost 8 bases and 4 bases respectively, with 16 bases between them. CDR3 length: 14 amino acids. CDR1 is MNHEY, CDR2 SVGEGT, per germline. The CDR3 here is CASRRGGGPDTQYF. For the CDR3, the DNA is TGTGCCAGCCGCCGTGGGGGAGGACCAGATACGCAGTATTTT.

The rearrangement uses TRBV12-3 or TRBV12-4 and TRBJ2-1; TRBD1 is a possible D gene (6 bases). The better agreement between TRBJ2-7 and the DNA end casts doubt on the J call. The CDR3 sequence is 16 residues long. CDR3: CASSFLLTQGHNEQYF. The CDR3 nucleotides read TGTGCCAGCAGTTTTCTCTTAACACAGGGACACAATGAGCAGTACTTC.

Comments on this clonotype: A much larger clone lies one base from this, so it may be a read error. The V gene is TRBV6-2 or TRBV6-3, the J gene TRBJ1-5, with 10 nucleotides matching TRBD1. Germline CDR1 is MNHEY and CDR2 is SVGEGT. This CDR3 is 16 amino acids long. The CDR3 nucleotides read TGTGCCGGCAGAGATACCGGGACAGGGGATGGACAGCCCCAGCATTTT. Encoded protein: CAGRDTGTGDGQPQHF.

Many counts were recorded for this clonotype. The V call is TRBV20-1, the J call TRBJ2-1, with 7 positions matching TRBD2. The J segment lost 4 bases and the V segment lost 6 bases, leaving 9 bases of the junction unmatched. The germline V gene encodes CDR1 DFQATT and CDR2 SNEGSKA (reference sequence). This CDR3 contains 14 residues. CDR3 in DNA: TGCAGTGCCATTTTCCAGCGGGGTTACAATGAGCAGTTCTTC. Translation: CSAIFQRGYNEQFF.

This clonotype was detected many times. Since a much larger clone is just one base distant, this may be a read error. The V call is TRBV20-1, the J call TRBJ2-7; no clear D. The V gene's germline CDR1 is DFQATT and CDR2 SNEGSKA (reference sequence). This CDR3 is built from 15 residues. Trimming removed 0 bases at V and 3 bases at J, with 15 bases between. Here the CDR3 DNA reads TGCAGTGCTAGAGAGTTGTTGGGCAGAAACTACGAGCAGTACTTC. Its translation is CSARELLGRNYEQYF.

The chain recombines TRBV24-1 with TRBJ2-3; TRBD1 matches at 7 bases. The junction had 3 bases not matched to a gene; V was cut back by 3 bases and J by 1 base. Germline V gene lookup returns CDR1 KGHDR and CDR2 SFDVKD. This CDR3 comprises 15 residues. The CDR3 sequence is CATSDEGAGTDTQYF. CDR3 nucleotide sequence: TGTGCCACCAGTGATGAGGGGGCCGGCACAGATACGCAGTATTTT.

Many counts were recorded for this clonotype. The chain carries TRBV5-1 and TRBJ1-1; no definite D call. This CDR3 contains 15 residues. Germline CDR1 and CDR2: SGHRS and YFSETQ. V lost 0 bases and J 1 base, leaving 10 bases between the germline ends. CDR3 region: CASSLGGAKNTEAFF. CDR3 DNA sequence: TGCGCCAGCAGCTTGGGAGGCGCTAAGAACACTGAAGCTTTCTTT.

The chain recombines TRBV7-9 with TRBJ2-1, with D possibly matching TRBD2 (7 bases). The germline CDR1 and CDR2 sequences are SEHNR and FQNEAQ (reference sequence). The V gene lost 4 bases and the J gene lost 1 base, with 14 bases spanning the gap. The CDR3 runs to 16 residues. CDR3 in amino acids: CASSSGGGKSYNEQFF. As DNA, the CDR3 is TGTGCCAGCAGCTCGGGGGGCGGGAAATCCTACAATGAGCAGTTCTTC.

The chain is built from TRBV5-1 and TRBJ1-5; D remains ambiguous. The germline V and J ends were trimmed by 0 bases and 7 bases, with 8 bases remaining between them. CDR1 is SGHRS and CDR2 is YFSETQ in the germline V gene. CDR3 length equals 13 residues. CDR3 in DNA: TGCGCCAGCAGCTTGGAAATGGGCCAGCCCCAGCATTTT. Protein product: CASSLEMGQPQHF.

This clonotype was seen only a few times. A much bigger clone sits one base away, suggesting this may be a read error. J is TRBJ2-3 and V is TRBV7-8; either TRBD1 or TRBD2 may fit D (5 bases each). CDR1 is SGHVS and CDR2 is FQNEAQ in the germline V gene. The CDR3 runs 14 residues. CDR3 in amino acids: CAGSLGLGADTQYF. DNA for the CDR3: TGTGCCGGCAGCCTCGGTCTGGGGGCAGATACGCAGTATTTT.

In the case of this clonotype: A junction boundary mismatches the germline segment, possibly from a read error. The chain combines TRBV12-3 or TRBV12-4 with TRBJ1-5; a possible D gene is TRBD1 (5 bases). The CDR3 is 14 amino acids. CDR3 nucleotide sequence: TGTGCCAGCAGTTTAGCGCTGACAGTTCAGCCCCGGCATTTT. Protein sequence: CASSLALTVQPRHF.

This clonotype has a count of ten or more. The V call is TRBV7-2, the J call TRBJ2-7; perhaps TRBD2 as D (5 bases). V was pared by 3 bases and J by 4 bases, with 10 bases between. Germline CDR1 reads SGHTA; CDR2 reads FQGNSA. The CDR3 is 13 residues long. This CDR3 reads CASSLNPGYEQYF. In DNA, the CDR3 is TGTGCCAGCAGCTTGAACCCGGGATACGAGCAGTACTTC.

V usage is TRBV6-2 or TRBV6-3 and J usage is TRBJ1-5; the D gene is possibly TRBD1 (5 bases). CDR3 length equals 15 residues. In germline, CDR1 is MNHEY, CDR2 SVGEGT. V was clipped by 0 bases and J by 5 bases, with 11 bases between them. CDR3 in DNA: TGTGCCAGCAGTTACTCGAGTGCAGGGCATCAGCCCCAGCATTTT. As protein: CASSYSSAGHQPQHF.

This clonotype was counted ten times or more. The chain combines TRBV30 with TRBJ1-1, with D maybe TRBD1 (6 bases). This CDR3 spans 13 amino acids. Between the trimmed V and J ends, which lost 8 bases and 3 bases, there was a span of 16 bases. The V gene's germline CDR1 is GTSNPN and CDR2 SVGIG (reference sequence). CDR3 nucleotide sequence: TGTGCCGGAGCCAGGGGAATCGACACTGAAGCTTTCTTT. Its protein product is CAGARGIDTEAFF. Using reference TRBV30 and TRBJ1-1 for the parts outside the CDR3, the full variable domain is SQTIHQWPATLVQPVGSPLSLECTVEGTSNPNLYWYRQAAGRGLQLLFYSVGIGQISSEVPQNLSASRPQDRQFILSSKKLLLSDSGFYLCAGARGIDTEAFFGQGTRLTVV.

This clonotype was picked up one time. This chain connects TRBV6-2 or TRBV6-3 to TRBJ2-5; D uncertain. Trimming pared 5 bases from V and 2 bases from J, leaving 15 bases between. This CDR3 spans 15 amino acids. Per germline, CDR1 MNHEY and CDR2 SVGEGT. Here the CDR3 reads CASSNPDGLQETQYF. CDR3 sequence (DNA): TGTGCCAGCAGTAACCCGGACGGGCTACAAGAGACCCAGTACTTC.

A remark on this clonotype: This may arise from a read error, as a much more abundant clone is one base away. V is TRBV6-5 and J is TRBJ2-3; D is unresolved. The germline V gene encodes CDR1 MNHEY and CDR2 SVGAGI. The CDR3 totals 15 residues. The CDR3: CASSLAPGSTDPQYF. Here the CDR3 DNA reads TGTGCCAGCAGTTTAGCACCCGGCAGCACAGATCCGCAGTATTTT.

The rearrangement links TRBV2 to TRBJ1-5; D is undetermined. CDR1 is SNHLY and CDR2 is FYNNEI in the germline V gene. V gave up 6 bases and J gave up 8 bases, with 11 bases separating them. This CDR3 is 12 amino acids long. DNA for the CDR3: TGTGCCAGCAGGCCCTTACGGGAGCCCCAGCATTTT. Translation gives CASRPLREPQHF.